The 19 T cell receptor beta chains given below trace back to one sample, sequenced in a study of T cell responses to AZD1222 COVID-19 vaccine. Repertoires were generated with immunoSEQ multiplex PCR, while TCRdb's copy carries only in-frame clones and drops some. The data contain about 76,000 clones, about 74% of them seen just once; the ten biggest clones take up 25% to 30%. The sample was peripheral blood, taken 28 days after the second dose of the MenACWY control vaccine. These receptors originate from an adult who received the MenACWY meningococcal vaccine as a control.

The chain combines TRBV19 with TRBJ2-3; D uncertain. Per germline, CDR1 LNHDA and CDR2 SQIVND (reference sequence). The CDR3 has 14 residues. Between the trimmed V and J ends, which lost 3 bases and 4 bases, there was a span of 11 bases. The CDR3 sequence: CASSISRLADTQYF. In DNA, the CDR3 is TGTGCCAGTAGTATTAGCAGGTTGGCAGATACGCAGTATTTT.

J is TRBJ2-1 and V is TRBV7-2; D is unresolved. V was pared by 5 bases and J by 5 bases, with 10 bases between. CDR1 and CDR2 (germline): SGHTA, FQGNSA. The CDR3 totals 13 residues. For the CDR3, the DNA is TGTGCCAGCAGCAACGGGCCTGACAATGAGCAGTTCTTC. It yields the protein CASSNGPDNEQFF.

J is TRBJ2-1 and V is TRBV7-2, with 11 nucleotides matching TRBD2. Unmatched junction bases numbered 4, after V lost 4 bases and J lost 2 bases. Germline assignment: CDR1 SGHTA and CDR2 FQGNSA. This CDR3 is built from 16 residues. The CDR3: CASSSISGGAYNEQFF. The CDR3 bases are TGTGCCAGCAGCTCGATTAGCGGGGGGGCCTACAATGAGCAGTTCTTC.

The count of this clone is one. The V gene is TRBV29-1, the J gene TRBJ2-1, with TRBD2 matching 14 bases. With 7 bases clipped from V and 6 bases from J, the junction kept 2 bases outside the gene matches. Germline CDR1 reads SQVTM; CDR2 reads ANQGSEA. The CDR3 spans 13 residues. The CDR3 region has the DNA TGCAGCGGACTAGCGGGGGGGTCCAATGAGCAGTTCTTC. As protein: CSGLAGGSNEQFF.

V gene TRBV2 combines with J gene TRBJ2-7; D ambiguous. Germline CDR1 SNHLY, CDR2 FYNNEI. V was cut by 7 bases and J by 5 bases, with 12 bases left in between. CDR3 length: 12 amino acids. This CDR3 reads CASMGLGNEQYF. The CDR3 nucleotides are TGTGCCAGCATGGGGTTGGGGAACGAGCAGTACTTC.

The V call is TRBV9, the J call TRBJ1-6; perhaps TRBD1 as D (5 bases). This CDR3 region has 12 residues. The germline V gene has CDR1 SGDLS and CDR2 YYNGEE. V lost 3 bases, J lost 12 bases, and 10 bases lay in between. The CDR3 loop is CASSERGGPLHF. The CDR3 DNA is TGTGCCAGCAGCGAAAGGGGAGGACCCCTCCACTTT.

This chain uses TRBV28 with TRBJ1-2; D remains unclear. The CDR3 runs 14 residues. The germline V and J ends were trimmed by 5 bases and 4 bases, with 14 bases remaining between them. Germline CDR1 MDHEN, CDR2 SYDVKM. CDR3 sequence reads: CASSLFGPGYGYTF. CDR3 DNA sequence: TGTGCCAGCAGTCTCTTCGGACCTGGCTATGGCTACACCTTC.

This clone appeared once. CDR3 in amino acids: CASSLGQGAEQYF. CDR3 nucleotide sequence: TGCGCCAGCAGCTTGGGACAGGGGGCTGAGCAGTACTTC. The chain joins TRBV5-1 to TRBJ2-7, with TRBD1 identical over 10 bases. J was trimmed by 7 bases and V by 0 bases; bases with no gene match: 1. In germline, CDR1 is SGHRS, CDR2 YFSETQ. This CDR3 comprises 13 residues. The whole variable domain, filled in from reference TRBV5-1 and TRBJ2-7, reads KAGVTQTPRYLIKTRGQQVTLSCSPISGHRSVSWYQQTPGQGLQFLFEYFSETQRNKGNFPGRFSGRQFSNSRSEMNVSTLELGDSALYLCASSLGQGAEQYFGPGTRLTVT.

This chain connects TRBV7-8 to TRBJ2-5, with D perhaps TRBD2 (6 bases). The germline gives CDR1 SGHVS, CDR2 FQNEAQ. CDR3 length: 14 residues. The V gene lost 3 bases and the J gene lost 0 bases, with 8 bases spanning the gap. The CDR3 DNA is TGTGCCAGCAGCTTTGGGGGGAACCAAGAGACCCAGTACTTC. Its protein is CASSFGGNQETQYF.

This chain connects TRBV6-5 to TRBJ2-1; tentatively, D is TRBD1 (6 bases). V was clipped by 6 bases and J by 7 bases, with 19 bases between them. Germline V CDR1 and CDR2: MNHEY, SVGAGI. CDR3 length: 15 amino acids. This CDR3 is CASSMTGSSLNEQFF. Here the CDR3 DNA reads TGTGCCAGCAGCATGACAGGATCCAGTTTGAATGAGCAGTTCTTC.

V is TRBV29-1 and J is TRBJ1-2, with TRBD1 matching over 7 bases. CDR1 is SQVTM and CDR2 is ANQGSEA in the germline V gene. The CDR3 consists of 14 residues. J was trimmed by 0 bases and V by 6 bases; bases with no gene match: 7. The CDR3 is CSVPGTASNYGYTF. DNA of the CDR3: TGCAGCGTCCCCGGGACAGCCTCTAACTATGGCTACACCTTC.

This clone occurred once. The chain has TRBV12-3 or TRBV12-4 and TRBJ1-2; D gene ambiguous. V lost 3 bases and J lost 7, with 12 bases in between. There are 13 residues in the CDR3. The CDR3 DNA is TGTGCCAGCAGTTTGAGTCAGGTACTTGGCTACACCTTC. This encodes CASSLSQVLGYTF.

This chain joins TRBV5-6 and TRBJ2-3; D unclear. From germline, CDR1 is SGHDT and CDR2 YYEEEE. V was pared by 4 bases and J by 4 bases, with 22 bases between. The length of the CDR3 is 17 residues. CDR3: CASSTPVAPQFSDTQYF. The CDR3 DNA sequence: TGTGCCAGCAGCACCCCGGTGGCACCTCAGTTTTCAGATACGCAGTATTTT.

Here the CDR3 DNA reads TGTGCCAGCAGTACGGACAGGGCGAGCACCGGGGAGCTGTTTTTT. Protein sequence: CASSTDRASTGELFF. The chain couples TRBV2 to TRBJ2-2, with 8 bases aligning to TRBD1. Germline V lookup: CDR1 SNHLY, CDR2 FYNNEI. This CDR3 is built from 15 residues. The V and J ends lost 5 bases and 4 bases, in that order; junction bases with no gene match: 6.

This clone was seen a single time. The chain uses TRBV6-2 or TRBV6-3 and TRBJ1-1, with a possible D match to TRBD1 (5 bases). The CDR3 length is 16 residues. V shed 0 bases and J shed 2 bases, with 13 bases lying between them. CDR1 is MNHEY and CDR2 is SVGEGT in the germline V gene. The CDR3 DNA sequence: TGTGCCAGCAGTTACTCGATCCCAGGGAGTAACACTGAAGCTTTCTTT. Translating gives CASSYSIPGSNTEAFF.

V and J are TRBV7-5 and TRBJ1-6; the table assigns TRBD1, which was not confirmed against the DNA. TRBV7-5 is tagged as a pseudogene. The CDR3 has 14 amino acids. CDR3 sequence: CASTGKGINSPLHF. The CDR3 DNA sequence: TGTGCCAGCACAGGGAAGGGGATTAATTCACCCCTCCACTTT.

The J gene is TRBJ1-4, the V gene TRBV5-1; D is undetermined. The CDR3 covers 14 residues. V shed 4 bases and J shed 3 bases, with 10 bases lying between them. The germline V gene has CDR1 SGHRS and CDR2 YFSETQ. The CDR3 loop is CASSIGLANEKLFF. DNA for the CDR3: TGCGCCAGCAGCATCGGGTTGGCTAATGAAAAACTGTTTTTT.

Only a few counts were recorded for this clone. V and J are TRBV5-1 and TRBJ2-3; D call uncertain. This CDR3 is 14 amino acids long. In germline, CDR1 is SGHRS, CDR2 YFSETQ. Trimming took off 0 bases at V and 2 bases at J, with 7 bases between the two ends. The CDR3, as DNA: TGCGCCAGCAGCTTGGAACAGACCACAGATACGCAGTATTTT. This translates into CASSLEQTTDTQYF.

This chain joins TRBV18 and TRBJ1-6; D not resolved. This CDR3 has 14 residues. Germline V gene lookup returns CDR1 KGHSH and CDR2 LQKENI. The V end was cut by 3 bases, the J end by 8 bases, with 11 bases between. The DNA for the CDR3 is TGTGCCAGCTCACCTTCTGGGAACGATTCACCCCTCCACTTT. The encoded protein is CASSPSGNDSPLHF.